This T cell receptor (beta chain) emerged from a study of T cells expressing NK-cell markers. Across the study: Sorted CD3+CD56+NKG2C+, CD3+CD56+NKG2C- and CD3+CD56-NKG2C+ T-cell subsets were beta-chain profiled.

Worth noting for this clonotype: Antigen: not known.

The authors generated TCR beta cDNA through 5'RACE template switching with UMIs. TCRdb reprocessed the 5' RACE reads and keeps a single row for each CDR3 protein, giving no DNA. The repertoire table contains approximately 550,000 distinct CDR3 sequences. Findings of the study overall: A few donors showed these clonotypes also leading the CD3+CD56-NKG2C+ fraction.

Sequenced sample: blood T cells: a sorted CD56 or NKG2C T cell subset, CD4+ or CD8+ T cells, or bulk PBMC T cells (not recorded which). This TCR came from a man younger than 35 in good health.

CDR3 in amino acids: CASSYLQGLYNEQFF. The gene calls are TRBV5-1 and TRBJ2-1; lacking DNA, the TRBD1 call made by TCRdb goes unchecked. CDR3 length equals 15 residues. From germline, CDR1 is SGHRS and CDR2 YFSETQ.